The sequence of this TCR beta chain was determined in a study of control samples from healthy donors and cancer patients. Data came from immunoSEQ multiplex PCR; TCRdb stores just in-frame clones and leaves some out. The data contain 200,000 to 250,000 clones, roughly 94% of them singletons. Germline CDR1 is WNHNN and CDR2 is SYGVQD (reference sequence). This CDR3 has 14 residues. V lost 0 bases, J lost 9 bases, and 9 bases lay in between. This TCR was sampled from a man in his fifties in good health. The rearrangement links TRBV10-1 to TRBJ1-6, with unresolved D. Sequencing was done on a sample of blood. CDR3: CASSESYGGSPLHF. The DNA of the CDR3 is TGCGCCAGCAGTGAGTCGTATGGCGGTTCACCCCTCCACTTT.